These 32 T cell receptor beta chains came from one sample sequenced in a study of Ad26.COV2.S vaccination and SARS-CoV-2 variants. Noted treatment: around 19 received Ad26.COV2.S at low or high dose, single or two shots; roughly 5 received placebo; per-sample allocation not given. Collection of samples fell on day 63 after the first vaccine or placebo injection. TCRdb's copy holds only in-frame clones and misses some; the assay was immunoSEQ multiplex PCR. The sample holds over 400,000 clones; 85% to 90% are singletons and the top ten take just over 2.5%. The source material was peripheral blood, sampled in a trial of Ad26.COV2.S vaccine versus placebo. The source of these receptors is a person aged 18 to 59 who received the Ad26.COV2.S COVID-19 vaccine or a placebo.

V gene TRBV4-1 combines with J gene TRBJ2-5, with TRBD2 matching 12 bases. CDR3 length: 19 amino acids. From germline, CDR1 is MGHRA and CDR2 YSYEKL. J lost 2 bases, V lost 0 bases, and 10 bases had no gene match. The CDR3 reads CASSQDKLAGGLYQETQYF. The CDR3 region has the DNA TGCGCCAGCAGCCAAGACAAACTAGCGGGGGGCCTCTATCAAGAGACCCAGTACTTC.

Note on this clone: One end of the junction is discordant with germline, which a read error may explain. The sample carries other DNA sequences with the same CDR3. The genes are TRBV27 and TRBJ1-5; TRBD1 agrees at 7 bases. This CDR3 has 14 residues. CDR1 and CDR2 from the germline V gene are MNHEY and SMNVEV (reference sequence). The CDR3 sequence is CASSSTGGNQPQHF. CDR3 sequence (DNA): TGTGCTAGCAGTTCCACAGGGGGCAATCAGCCCCAGCATTTT.

J is TRBJ2-7 and V is TRBV11-2; TRBD1 agrees at 10 bases. The CDR3 runs 15 residues. From germline, CDR1 is SGHAT and CDR2 FQNNGV. J was trimmed by 4 bases and V by 6 bases; bases with no gene match: 9. CDR3 loop: CASRHYRDRGYEQYF. The CDR3 DNA reads TGTGCCAGCAGACACTACCGGGACAGGGGTTACGAGCAGTACTTC.

This chain connects TRBV28 to TRBJ1-4; D is uncertain. V shed 5 bases and J shed 11 bases, with 9 bases lying between them. This CDR3 region has 11 residues. CDR1 is MDHEN and CDR2 is SYDVKM in the germline V gene. DNA of the CDR3: TGTGCCAGCAGTGGCGGTAGGAAACTGTTTTTT. It is translated as CASSGGRKLFF. The variable domain in full, with the rest retrieved from reference TRBV28 and TRBJ1-4, is DVKVTQSSRYLVKRTGEKVFLECVQDMDHENMFWYRQDPGLGLRLIYFSYDVKMKEKGDIPEGYSVSREKKERFSLILESASTNQTSMYLCASSGGRKLFFGSGTQLSVL.

The genes are TRBV13 and TRBJ1-4; D unclear. V lost 5 bases and J lost 0, with 7 bases in between. Germline CDR1 is PRHDT and CDR2 is FYEKMQ (reference sequence). There are 14 residues in the CDR3. For the CDR3, the DNA is TGTGCCAGCAGCACCGGGTCAACTAATGAAAAACTGTTTTTT. This codes for CASSTGSTNEKLFF.

V usage is TRBV24-1 and J usage is TRBJ2-5, with D tentatively TRBD2 (5 bases). The CDR3 consists of 17 residues. Looked up from germline, CDR1 is KGHDR and CDR2 is SFDVKD. V lost 3 bases to trimming and J lost 1 base, with 17 bases between them. The CDR3 spells CATSDPRTGGRQETQYF. CDR3 coding DNA: TGTGCCACCAGTGATCCCCGGACGGGCGGGCGCCAAGAGACCCAGTACTTC.

The CDR3 region is CASSPHRASYNSPLHF. CDR3 DNA sequence: TGTGCCAGCAGCCCCCACCGAGCCTCCTATAATTCACCCCTCCACTTT. The chain uses TRBV7-2 and TRBJ1-6; D remains unclear. CDR1 and CDR2 from the germline V gene are SGHTA and FQGNSA. The CDR3 is 16 residues long. The ends were cut back, 5 bases at V and 0 bases at J, with 11 bases in the middle.

This clone has more than one count but fewer than ten. This chain connects TRBV27 to TRBJ2-7; 11 bases align to TRBD1. The CDR3 spans 15 residues. Germline loops: CDR1 MNHEY, CDR2 SMNVEV (reference sequence). V dropped 5 bases and J dropped 3; count of bases not matched to a gene: 6. The CDR3 region has the DNA TGTGCCAGCAGTCACGTGGGACAGGGGGGCTACGAGCAGTACGTC. Protein product: CASSHVGQGGYEQYV.

The gene calls are TRBV19 and TRBJ2-7; D uncertain. V dropped 3 bases and J dropped 3 bases, with 12 bases sitting between them. CDR1 is LNHDA, CDR2 SQIVND, per germline (reference sequence). This CDR3 contains 14 residues. CDR3 loop: CASSISSNDYEQYV. The CDR3 DNA sequence: TGTGCCAGTAGTATTAGTTCAAACGACTACGAGCAGTACGTC.

The chain employs TRBV2 and TRBJ1-1; tentative D call: TRBD1 (6 bases). V lost 7 bases, J lost 1 base, and 10 bases lay in between. CDR1 and CDR2 from the germline V gene are SNHLY and FYNNEI. This CDR3 has 13 amino acids. For the CDR3, the DNA is TGTGCCAGCACCCGGGGGCGGAACACTGAAGCTTTCTTT. As protein: CASTRGRNTEAFF. The whole variable domain, remainder taken from reference TRBV2 and TRBJ1-1, is EPEVTQTPSHQVTQMGQEVILRCVPISNHLYFYWYRQILGQKVEFLVSFYNNEISEKSEIFDDQFSVERPDGSNFTLKIRSTKLEDSAMYFCASTRGRNTEAFFGQGTRLTVV.

Only a few counts were recorded for this clone. The CDR3 DNA is TGCGCCAGCAGCCAAGGGTGGGACAGCCCGGGCTACACCTTC. Amino acids: CASSQGWDSPGYTF. The chain recombines TRBV4-1 with TRBJ1-2; 7 bases line up with TRBD1. Germline V gene sequence: CDR1 MGHRA, CDR2 YSYEKL. V dropped 1 base and J dropped 8; count of bases not matched to a gene: 7. The CDR3 consists of 14 residues.

The sample holds one count of this clone. The rearrangement joins TRBV24-1 to TRBJ2-5, with D possibly matching TRBD2 (7 bases). The CDR3 sequence is 16 residues long. Germline CDR1 reads KGHDR; CDR2 reads SFDVKD. V lost 3 bases, J lost 5 bases, and 18 bases lay in between. The CDR3 DNA is TGTGCCACCAGTGATCTCCCGGGGGCGGGAGTCGAGACCCAGTACTTC. This sequence encodes CATSDLPGAGVETQYF.

The V gene is TRBV5-5, the J gene TRBJ2-5; D is undetermined. The germline gives CDR1 SGHKS, CDR2 YYEKEE (reference sequence). The CDR3 length is 15 residues. Between the trimmed V and J ends, which lost 2 bases and 2 bases, there was a span of 13 bases. The CDR3 loop is CASSFNEPPQETQYF. The CDR3 coding sequence is TGTGCCAGCAGCTTTAATGAACCCCCACAAGAGACCCAGTACTTC.

The chain carries TRBV4-2 and TRBJ2-1; 10 positions agree with TRBD2. The CDR3 spans 18 residues. The J segment lost 5 bases and the V segment lost 0 bases, leaving 10 bases of the junction unmatched. In germline, CDR1 is LGHNA, CDR2 YNFKEQ. The CDR3 DNA reads as TGTGCCAGCAGCCAAGACCCATCAGGTCTAGCGGGGGACAATGAGCAGTTCTTC. Encoded protein: CASSQDPSGLAGDNEQFF.

The genes are TRBV2 and TRBJ2-2; 8 bases are a match to TRBD1. The CDR3 consists of 14 residues. Germline V CDR1 and CDR2: SNHLY, FYNNEI. Unmatched junction bases numbered 1, after V lost 7 bases and J lost 0 bases. CDR3 bases: TGTGCCAGCACGGGACAGGCGAACACCGGGGAGCTGTTTTTT. Encoded protein: CASTGQANTGELFF. Complete variable domain (other parts from reference TRBV2 and TRBJ2-2): EPEVTQTPSHQVTQMGQEVILRCVPISNHLYFYWYRQILGQKVEFLVSFYNNEISEKSEIFDDQFSVERPDGSNFTLKIRSTKLEDSAMYFCASTGQANTGELFFGEGSRLTVL.

The V gene is TRBV28, the J gene TRBJ2-1; D is unclear. V gave up 6 bases and J gave up 4 bases, with 13 bases separating them. Germline lookup yields CDR1 MDHEN and CDR2 SYDVKM. The CDR3 contains 14 residues. CDR3 in DNA: TGTGCCAGCAGCTCTCACGACACATACAATGAGCAGTTCTTC. Its protein product is CASSSHDTYNEQFF.

The genes are TRBV30 and TRBJ2-7; the match to TRBD1 covers 7 bases. The germline V gene encodes CDR1 GTSNPN and CDR2 SVGIG (reference sequence). The V gene end was trimmed by 5 bases and the J gene end by 6 bases; junction bases not matched to a gene: 16. The CDR3 runs to 15 residues. CDR3 sequence: CAWGLPGQALSEQYF. The CDR3 nucleotides are TGTGCCTGGGGACTCCCTGGACAGGCCCTGAGCGAGCAGTACTTC.

This clone was observed a handful of times. V and J are TRBV18 and TRBJ2-2; possibly TRBD1 for D (5 bases). The V gene's germline CDR1 is KGHSH and CDR2 LQKENI. Trimming stripped 6 bases from V and 0 bases from J, with 14 bases between. This CDR3 is built from 16 residues. The CDR3 sequence is CASSRLGLANTGELFF. The CDR3 DNA reads TGTGCCAGCTCGCGCCTGGGGCTAGCGAACACCGGGGAGCTGTTTTTT.

This clone was found once. This chain links TRBV10-3 with TRBJ2-7; 7 bases match TRBD1. J was trimmed by 4 bases and V by 2 bases; bases with no gene match: 5. CDR3 size: 14 residues. Germline CDR1 ENHRY, CDR2 SYGVKD. CDR3 loop: CAISEGDRYYEQYF. As DNA, the CDR3 is TGTGCCATCAGTGAGGGGGACAGATATTACGAGCAGTACTTC.

The genes are TRBV18 and TRBJ1-1, with D tentatively TRBD1 (6 bases). V shed 4 bases and J shed 5 bases, with 23 bases lying between them. Germline CDR1 and CDR2: KGHSH and LQKENI. There are 17 residues in the CDR3. The CDR3 DNA follows: TGTGCCAGCTCACAATCCCCGGACAGCCTCCGGAGGACTGAAGCTTTCTTT. Translation: CASSQSPDSLRRTEAFF.

In this sample, this clone turned up a few times. V gene TRBV12-5 combines with J gene TRBJ1-2; D is possibly TRBD1 (5 bases). Trimming took 2 bases from V and 8 from J, leaving 27 bases between them. Germline CDR1 LGHNT, CDR2 FRNRAP. The CDR3 runs 18 residues. Here the CDR3 reads CASGLSIGAPHPSMGYTF. CDR3 DNA: TGTGCTAGTGGTTTGTCAATCGGGGCCCCACACCCGTCTATGGGCTACACCTTC. The full variable domain, with the rest looked up from reference TRBV12-5 and TRBJ1-2, is DARVTQTPRHKVTEMGQEVTMRCQPILGHNTVFWYRQTMMQGLELLAYFRNRAPLDDSGMPKDRFSAEMPDATLATLKIQPSEPRDSAVYFCASGLSIGAPHPSMGYTFGSGTRLTVV.

The rearrangement links TRBV5-5 to TRBJ2-1; 11 positions match TRBD2. Germline lookup yields CDR1 SGHKS and CDR2 YYEKEE (reference sequence). This CDR3 region has 16 residues. V lost 0 bases to trimming and J lost 8 bases; unmatched junction nucleotides: 7. The CDR3 region has the DNA TGTGCCAGCAGCTTGGATAGGCTAGCGGGAGGACATGAGCAGTTCTTC. Translation gives CASSLDRLAGGHEQFF.

This sequence joins TRBV5-4 and TRBJ2-7; 8 bases map to TRBD1. This CDR3 has 19 residues. In germline, CDR1 is SGHNT, CDR2 YYREEE (reference sequence). Unmatched junction bases numbered 19, after V lost 3 bases and J lost 2 bases. Here the CDR3 reads CASSYTGNYRGVITYEQYF. The DNA of the CDR3 is TGTGCCAGCAGCTACACTGGTAACTACAGGGGGGTTATTACCTACGAGCAGTACTTC.

V usage is TRBV5-6 and J usage is TRBJ2-7; D gene uncertain. The CDR3 extends over 14 amino acids. Trimming stripped 0 bases from V and 0 bases from J, with 7 bases between. CDR1 is SGHDT, CDR2 YYEEEE, per germline. CDR3 DNA sequence: TGTGCCAGCAGCTTGGGTGGCAGCTCCTACGAGCAGTACGTC. Protein sequence: CASSLGGSSYEQYV.

This chain links TRBV5-1 with TRBJ2-3; D unclear. The CDR3 spans 14 residues. Looked up from germline, CDR1 is SGHRS and CDR2 is YFSETQ. V dropped 0 bases and J dropped 2 bases, with 7 bases sitting between them. CDR3 in DNA: TGCGCCAGCAGCTTGGGAGACCTCACAGATACGCAGTATTTT. Residues: CASSLGDLTDTQYF.

The chain joins TRBV6-5 to TRBJ1-4; no clear D gene. The V and J ends lost 7 bases and 5 bases respectively, with 14 bases between them. Per germline, CDR1 MNHEY and CDR2 SVGAGI. This CDR3 is 14 amino acids long. The CDR3 nucleotides are TGTGCCAGCACCCCCTTTGTCGGCAATGAAAAACTGTTTTTT. Translating gives CASTPFVGNEKLFF.

The J gene is TRBJ1-6, the V gene TRBV7-8; 7 bases match TRBD1. Germline V CDR1 and CDR2: SGHVS, FQNEAQ. The length of the CDR3 is 18 residues. V trimming: 2 bases; J trimming: 7 bases; junction bases outside the gene matches: 14. CDR3 bases: TGTGCCAGCAGCTTACCAACCACTGAGACAGGGCGGAATTCACCCCTCCACTTT. This sequence encodes CASSLPTTETGRNSPLHF. The whole variable domain, filled in from reference TRBV7-8 and TRBJ1-6, reads GAGVSQSPRYKVAKRGQDVALRCDPISGHVSLFWYQQALGQGPEFLTYFQNEAQLDKSGLPSDRFFAERPEGSVSTLKIQRTQQEDSAVYLCASSLPTTETGRNSPLHFGNGTRLTVT.

The chain carries TRBV27 and TRBJ2-1, with 9 positions matching TRBD2. Germline-derived CDR1 and CDR2 are MNHEY and SMNVEV (reference sequence). This CDR3 is built from 13 residues. With 8 bases clipped from V and 6 bases from J, the junction kept 5 bases outside the gene matches. The CDR3 reads CASWTSVSNEQFF. For the CDR3, the DNA is TGTGCCAGCTGGACTAGCGTTTCCAATGAGCAGTTCTTC.

The V call is TRBV5-6, the J call TRBJ2-1; 8 bases are a match to TRBD1. The CDR3 contains 14 residues. V lost 4 bases, J lost 4 bases, and 4 bases stayed unmatched. CDR1 is SGHDT and CDR2 is YYEEEE in the germline V gene. The CDR3: CASSVQGAYNEQFF. CDR3 DNA sequence: TGTGCCAGCAGCGTGCAGGGGGCGTACAATGAGCAGTTCTTC.

The chain couples TRBV25-1 to TRBJ2-5; 8 nucleotides line up with TRBD2. V was clipped by 10 bases and J by 5 bases; unmatched bases: 12. CDR1 MGHDK and CDR2 SYGVNS come from the germline V gene. The CDR3 contains 14 residues. The CDR3 protein is CATRTREGRETQYF. CDR3 DNA sequence: TGTGCCACCAGGACACGGGAGGGAAGGGAGACCCAGTACTTC.

The V call is TRBV28, the J call TRBJ2-1; 7 nucleotides agree with TRBD1. The CDR3 spans 16 residues. The germline V gene has CDR1 MDHEN and CDR2 SYDVKM. V was pared by 4 bases and J by 4 bases, with 10 bases of the junction left unmatched. CDR3 protein: CASSYLGSGGYNEQFF. In nucleotides, the CDR3 is TGTGCCAGCAGTTACTTGGGGTCAGGGGGTTACAATGAGCAGTTCTTC.

The rearrangement links TRBV6-2 or TRBV6-3 to TRBJ2-3, with 7 bases identical to TRBD2. V trimming: 0 bases; J trimming: 4 bases; junction bases outside the gene matches: 1. Germline-derived CDR1 and CDR2 are MNHEY and SVGEGT. The CDR3 consists of 14 residues. CDR3 in DNA: TGTGCCAGCAGTTACTCGACTAGCTCAGATACGCAGTATTTT. Its protein product is CASSYSTSSDTQYF.